The clone carrying this TCR beta chain was counted ten times or more. Its antigen is as yet unknown. 5'-RACE, quantitative and with molecular barcodes, yielded the TCR beta libraries. Each CDR3 protein is one row after TCRdb ran MiXCR on the 5' RACE reads. This sample has about 240,000 distinct CDR3 sequences, with roughly 8.6% found just once. This entry is derived from a study of CD8 T cells in ankylosing spondylitis. The CDR3 is 17 amino acids. CDR1 and CDR2 (germline): LGHDT, YNNKEL (reference sequence). The ends were cut back, 1 base at V and 2 bases at J, with 18 bases in the middle. Study conclusions and caveats: A number of the motif variants had already been described in reactive arthritis synovial fluid and blood. Disease-linked clones reportedly concentrated significantly in matched ankylosing spondylitis synovial fluid. Apparently characteristic of ankylosing spondylitis blood was a TCR beta motif (roughly eight highly homologous variants).

The sequenced sample consisted of blood, either unsorted or a sorted T cell fraction (not recorded which). The clonotype was recovered from a male donor with ankylosing spondylitis or in good health (not recorded which). V is TRBV3-1 and J is TRBJ2-7; perhaps TRBD1 as D (5 bases). CDR3 coding DNA: TGTGCCAGCAGCCAAGTAGAGTGGACACCCACTCCCTACGAGCAGTACTTC. The encoded protein is CASSQVEWTPTPYEQYF.